Below are 19 T cell receptor beta chains sequenced from a single sample in a study of blood T cell repertoires in COVID-19. Generated by immunoSEQ multiplex PCR, the TCRdb table keeps only in-frame clones and is missing some. This table has fewer than 350,000 clones, roughly 80% appearing once. The specimen sequenced was peripheral blood. These receptors all stem from a woman in her forties or fifties with active or convalescent COVID-19.

The chain uses TRBV6-5 and TRBJ1-2; possible D gene TRBD1, 6 bases. This CDR3 has 12 amino acids. Germline CDR1 reads MNHEY; CDR2 reads SVGAGI. V was clipped by 4 bases and J by 7 bases, with 10 bases between them. The CDR3 DNA is TGTGCCAGCAGTTTAAAAGGGGGTGGCTACACCTTC. Its protein product is CASSLKGGGYTF.

This clone was observed once. The chain recombines TRBV5-1 with TRBJ2-1; TRBD2 matches 14 bases. There are 19 residues in the CDR3. Trimming took 3 bases from V and 3 from J; bases not matched to a gene: 11. CDR1 and CDR2 (germline): SGHRS, YFSETQ. The CDR3 DNA reads TGCGCCAGCAGCTCCGCCCAAGCCGGGACTAGCGGGAGCTACAATGAGCAGTTCTTC. Its protein product is CASSSAQAGTSGSYNEQFF.

This sequence joins TRBV11-3 and TRBJ2-1, with 10 bases aligning to TRBD1. Germline V gene sequence: CDR1 SGHNT, CDR2 YENEEA. The trim removed 1 base at V and 7 bases at J, leaving 4 bases unmatched. The CDR3 loop spans 15 amino acids. The CDR3 DNA is TGTGCCAGCAGCTTAGTGGGACAGGGGACGAATGAGCAGTTCTTC. Residues: CASSLVGQGTNEQFF. Using reference TRBV11-3 and TRBJ2-1 for the parts outside the CDR3, the full variable domain is EAGVVQSPRYKIIEKKQPVAFWCNPISGHNTLYWYLQNLGQGPELLIRYENEEAVDDSQLPKDRFSAERLKGVDSTLKIQPAELGDSAVYLCASSLVGQGTNEQFFGPGTRLTVL.

J is TRBJ2-7 and V is TRBV5-4, with 8 bases matching TRBD2. The length of the CDR3 is 15 residues. The V and J ends lost 4 bases and 2 bases, in that order; junction bases with no gene match: 8. Germline CDR1 reads SGHNT; CDR2 reads YYREEE (reference sequence). CDR3 sequence: CASSRIERETYEQYF. CDR3 coding DNA: TGTGCCAGCAGCCGCATTGAGCGGGAGACCTACGAGCAGTACTTC.

This clone occurred once. This chain links TRBV6-5 with TRBJ1-2; D ambiguous. V was clipped by 0 bases and J by 2 bases, with 4 bases between them. Germline-derived CDR1 and CDR2 are MNHEY and SVGAGI. The length of the CDR3 is 13 residues. The CDR3 DNA reads TGTGCCAGCAGTTACTCTCAGAACTATGGCTACACCTTC. It yields the protein CASSYSQNYGYTF.

The chain combines TRBV10-3 with TRBJ2-7; no clear D. The CDR3 is 11 amino acids. The V and J ends lost 1 base and 7 bases respectively, with 5 bases between them. CDR1 is ENHRY, CDR2 SYGVKD, per germline. The CDR3 DNA sequence: TGTGCCATCAGTGAGTTCGAGGAGCAGTACTTC. This encodes CAISEFEEQYF.

The chain recombines TRBV2 with TRBJ2-2, with 10 positions matching TRBD1. The V gene end was trimmed by 5 bases and the J gene end by 5 bases; junction bases not matched to a gene: 5. The CDR3 is 15 amino acids. The germline gives CDR1 SNHLY, CDR2 FYNNEI. As DNA, the CDR3 is TGTGCCAGCAGTATGACAGGGGGCCGGACCGGGGAGCTGTTTTTT. Amino acids: CASSMTGGRTGELFF.

The chain employs TRBV9 and TRBJ2-2; TRBD1 might be the D (5 bases). Trimming removed 4 bases at V and 5 bases at J, with 18 bases between. This CDR3 has 16 residues. Germline V gene lookup returns CDR1 SGDLS and CDR2 YYNGEE. The CDR3 DNA sequence: TGTGCCAGCAGCCCCTCACCGGCCAGGGCGACCGGGGAGCTGTTTTTT. Its protein is CASSPSPARATGELFF.

The J gene is TRBJ2-3, the V gene TRBV19, with D perhaps TRBD2 (5 bases). V was cut by 7 bases and J by 6 bases, with 17 bases left in between. Germline CDR1 is LNHDA and CDR2 is SQIVND (reference sequence). This CDR3 is built from 14 residues. The CDR3 sequence is CASTPRVASDTQYF. The CDR3 DNA is TGTGCCAGTACCCCGCGGGTAGCGTCCGATACGCAGTATTTT.

This clone was counted once. The CDR3 DNA reads TGCACCAGCAGCCAAGTACCCCCCAGGAACGCTCAGGGGTTCTTC. It is translated as CTSSQVPPRNAQGFF. The chain has TRBV1 and TRBJ2-1; the listed D gene, TRBD1, was not tested against the DNA. TRBV1 is a pseudogene locus. The CDR3 consists of 15 residues.

This chain connects TRBV5-4 to TRBJ2-2; 7 nucleotides line up with TRBD2. Germline loops: CDR1 SGHNT, CDR2 YYREEE (reference sequence). The CDR3 is 15 amino acids. V lost 0 bases to trimming and J lost 5 bases; unmatched junction nucleotides: 4. CDR3 region: CASSLGGSRTGELFF. CDR3 DNA sequence: TGTGCCAGCAGCTTGGGCGGGAGCAGAACCGGGGAGCTGTTTTTT.

The chain combines TRBV6-1 with TRBJ1-3; D remains unclear. V was cut by 4 bases and J by 0 bases, with 13 bases left in between. Germline V gene data show CDR1 as MNHNS and CDR2 as SASEGT. The CDR3 consists of 16 residues. The CDR3 loop is CASSVRWEVSGNTIYF. The CDR3 DNA sequence: TGTGCCAGCAGTGTAAGATGGGAGGTCTCTGGAAACACCATATATTTT.

The chain carries TRBV7-3 and TRBJ2-1; 11 nucleotides line up with TRBD1. The trim removed 5 bases at V and 7 bases at J, leaving 7 bases unmatched. Germline lookup yields CDR1 SGHTA and CDR2 FQGTGA. The CDR3 length is 15 residues. CDR3 sequence reads: CASSRRTGGFNEQFF. The CDR3 bases are TGTGCCAGCAGCCGTAGGACAGGGGGCTTTAATGAGCAGTTCTTC.

The chain uses TRBV30 and TRBJ1-1; D may be TRBD1 (6 bases). Between the trimmed V and J ends, which lost 3 bases and 5 bases, there was a span of 13 bases. The CDR3 extends over 13 amino acids. Germline CDR1 reads GTSNPN; CDR2 reads SVGIG (reference sequence). The CDR3 protein is CAWRRGYGTEAFF. Written as DNA, the CDR3 is TGTGCCTGGAGGAGGGGGTACGGGACTGAAGCTTTCTTT.

The rearrangement uses TRBV7-8 and TRBJ1-1; D possibly corresponds to TRBD1 (6 bases). Germline CDR1 SGHVS, CDR2 FQNEAQ. Trimming took off 4 bases at V and 6 bases at J, with 24 bases between the two ends. This CDR3 spans 17 amino acids. The CDR3 spells CASSSFSETGNIAEAFF. The CDR3 bases are TGTGCCAGCAGCTCATTTAGCGAAACAGGGAATATCGCTGAAGCTTTCTTT.

The DNA of the CDR3 is TGTGCCAGCAGCTTTCGAAGGGGTGTCACCGGGGAGCTGTTTTTT. Its protein product is CASSFRRGVTGELFF. This chain links TRBV7-9 with TRBJ2-2, with TRBD1 as a possible D gene (5 bases). Germline V gene lookup returns CDR1 SEHNR and CDR2 FQNEAQ (reference sequence). Trimming shortened V by 3 bases and J by 4 bases, and 12 bases separated the two germline ends. This CDR3 spans 15 amino acids.

The chain couples TRBV5-1 to TRBJ2-1; possible D gene TRBD1, 7 bases. Germline V gene data show CDR1 as SGHRS and CDR2 as YFSETQ. This CDR3 contains 14 residues. V was shortened by 3 bases and J by 9 bases, with 16 bases between the two germline ends. The CDR3 here is CASSSVAGQLEQFF. For the CDR3, the DNA is TGCGCCAGCAGCTCGGTCGCGGGACAGCTTGAGCAGTTCTTC.

This clone was counted a few times. The rearrangement links TRBV14 to TRBJ1-2; 8 nucleotides agree with TRBD1. The CDR3 length is 17 residues. Germline V gene data show CDR1 as SGHDN and CDR2 as FVKESK. V was pared by 3 bases and J by 2 bases, with 11 bases of the junction left unmatched. CDR3 protein: CASSHLPKDRENYGYTF. In DNA form, the CDR3 reads TGTGCCAGCAGCCACCTACCTAAGGACAGGGAAAACTATGGCTACACCTTC.

The chain recombines TRBV5-1 with TRBJ2-2, with a possible D match to TRBD1 (5 bases). Germline V gives CDR1 SGHRS, CDR2 YFSETQ. This CDR3 spans 18 amino acids. The V gene lost 0 bases and the J gene lost 2 bases, with 17 bases spanning the gap. DNA of the CDR3: TGCGCCAGCAGCTTGGAGGGGCTAGTCGGAATAAACACCGGGGAGCTGTTTTTT. It codes for CASSLEGLVGINTGELFF.